This entry describes one TCR beta chain. Antigen unknown. Sequence data for DNA of cultured CD4+ T cells were generated by the Oncomine TCR Beta short-read assay. Each CDR3 protein is one row after TCRdb ran MiXCR on the PCR reads. This table holds around 20,000 distinct CDR3 sequences, about 42% found once. Treatment in this sample: roughly 10-day PBMC culture with coronavirus spike peptide pools or control peptides (ViraFEST assay). Via ViraFEST, peptide pools expanded antigen-specific T cells before TCR sequencing. These data come from a study of vaccination and CD4 T cells after COVID-19. Study in general: Six men and four women formed the convalescents, two being Hispanic. Overlapping spike peptides served as the stimulus for the cells. These peptides came from SARS-CoV-2 and from the common cold coronaviruses HCoV-NL63, HCoV-OC43 and HCoV-229E.

V shed 7 bases and J shed 0 bases, with 22 bases lying between them. Germline loops: CDR1 MNHNS, CDR2 SASEGT. The CDR3 sequence is 18 residues long. This TCR came from a human donor who had recovered from COVID-19. The source material was CD4+ T cells from blood, cultured in vitro, sampled before SARS-CoV-2 vaccination. The J gene is TRBJ2-1, the V gene TRBV6-1; unclear D gene. CDR3 residues: CASTQNPPARSSYNEQFF. The CDR3 DNA follows: TGTGCCAGCACCCAAAATCCCCCCGCCCGGAGCTCCTACAATGAGCAGTTCTTC.